This T cell receptor (beta chain) was observed in a study of T cell repertoires in cytomegalovirus infection (dated 2019 in TCRdb). Describing the broader study: The HLA type of each donor mattered for the analysis, because public TCR beta signatures pointed to carriage of CMV infection along with the matching HLA type. What the research found in general, with its limitations: In both this cohort and an independent roughly 400-donor cohort, the cumulative frequency of public TCR beta family members distinguished carriers of CMV infection plus the relevant HLA type. The ex vivo response was dominated by HLA-C-restricted CMV-specific TCR beta clonotypes, which also provided the single most frequent clonotype in two of eight donors.

Sequencing relied on an Illumina HiSeq 1500. TCRdb reworked the public reads: Q25 trimming with fastp, MiXCR clone assembly, productive beta chains retained. One record per CDR3 amino acid sequence lists the most common genes and DNA. The sample includes 350,000 to 550,000 distinct CDR3 sequences, with about 33% observed a single time. Of the sample, roughly an eighth is held by the ten largest clones. The CDR3 starts with the cysteine, ends with the phenylalanine, and has 16 residues. Only CDR3 DNA is held: 48 bases, read in frame from base 1. The germline V gene (reference sequence) yields MNHNY for CDR1 and SVGAGI for CDR2. At the junction V is shortened by 6 bases and J by 3 bases; bases outside the gene matches: 10. This clonotype was counted a few times. Its recognized antigen is unknown. No base quality values were provided; no much bigger clone lies one nucleotide off.

Specimen: PBMCs. This chain is built from TRBV6-6 and TRBJ1-4; a stretch of 7 junction bases matches TRBD1. The TCR comes from a human donor in good health (CMV status not recorded). Some clones in this sample may be carry-over from other donors' samples. The CDR3 sequence is CASSAYDRAANEKLFF. The nucleotide sequence reads as follows: TGTGCCAGCAGCGCGTATGACAGGGCAGCTAATGAAAAACTGTTTTTT.